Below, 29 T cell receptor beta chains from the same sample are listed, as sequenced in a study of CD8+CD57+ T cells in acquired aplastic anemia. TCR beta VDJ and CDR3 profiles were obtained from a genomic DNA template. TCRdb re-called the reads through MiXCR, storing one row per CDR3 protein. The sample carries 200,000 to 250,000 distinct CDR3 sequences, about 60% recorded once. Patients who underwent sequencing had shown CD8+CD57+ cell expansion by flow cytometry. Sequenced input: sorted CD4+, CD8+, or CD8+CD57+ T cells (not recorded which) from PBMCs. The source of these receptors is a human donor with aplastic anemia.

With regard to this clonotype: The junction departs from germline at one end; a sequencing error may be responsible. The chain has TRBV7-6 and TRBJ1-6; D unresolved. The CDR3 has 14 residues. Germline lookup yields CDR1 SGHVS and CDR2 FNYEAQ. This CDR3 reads CTSSSEGLLEPLHF. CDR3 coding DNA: TGTACCAGCAGCTCAGAAGGGTTGTTAGAACCCCTCCACTTT.

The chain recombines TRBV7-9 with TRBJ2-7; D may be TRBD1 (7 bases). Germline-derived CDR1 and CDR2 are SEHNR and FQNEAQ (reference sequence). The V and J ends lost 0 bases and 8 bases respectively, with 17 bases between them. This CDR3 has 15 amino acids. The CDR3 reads CASSLARDSPFQQYF. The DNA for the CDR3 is TGTGCCAGCAGCTTAGCGCGGGACAGCCCGTTCCAGCAGTACTTC.

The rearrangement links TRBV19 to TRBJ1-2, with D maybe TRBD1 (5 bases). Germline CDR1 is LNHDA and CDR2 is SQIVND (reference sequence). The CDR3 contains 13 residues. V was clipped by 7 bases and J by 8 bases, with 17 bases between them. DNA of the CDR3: TGTGCCAGTAAGCGTCTTGGGACGGGCGGCTACACCTTC. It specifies CASKRLGTGGYTF.

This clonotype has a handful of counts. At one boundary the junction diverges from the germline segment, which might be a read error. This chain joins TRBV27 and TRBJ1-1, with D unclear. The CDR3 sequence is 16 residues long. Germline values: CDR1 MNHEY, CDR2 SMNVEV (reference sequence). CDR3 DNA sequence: TGTGCCAGCAGTTTATCGAATATCCGACTCTACACGGAAGCTTTCTTT. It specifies CASSLSNIRLYTEAFF.

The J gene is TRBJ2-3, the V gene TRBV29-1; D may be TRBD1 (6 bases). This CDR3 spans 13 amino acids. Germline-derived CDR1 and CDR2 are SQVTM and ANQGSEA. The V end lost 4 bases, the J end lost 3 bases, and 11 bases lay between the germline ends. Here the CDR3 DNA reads TGCAGCGTTGCTACGACAGGTACAGATACGCAGTATTTT. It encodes CSVATTGTDTQYF.

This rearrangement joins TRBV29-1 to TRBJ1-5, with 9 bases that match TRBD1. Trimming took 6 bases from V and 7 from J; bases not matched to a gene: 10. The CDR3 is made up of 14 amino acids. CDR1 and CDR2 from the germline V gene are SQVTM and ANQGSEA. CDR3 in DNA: TGCAGCGTCCGGGACAGGGATCCAACACAGCCCCAGCATTTT. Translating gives CSVRDRDPTQPQHF.

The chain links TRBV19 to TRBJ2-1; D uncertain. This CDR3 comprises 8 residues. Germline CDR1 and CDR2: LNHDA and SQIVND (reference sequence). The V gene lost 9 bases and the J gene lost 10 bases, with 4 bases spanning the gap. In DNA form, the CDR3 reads TGTGCCAGCACCGAGCAGTTCTTC. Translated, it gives CASTEQFF.

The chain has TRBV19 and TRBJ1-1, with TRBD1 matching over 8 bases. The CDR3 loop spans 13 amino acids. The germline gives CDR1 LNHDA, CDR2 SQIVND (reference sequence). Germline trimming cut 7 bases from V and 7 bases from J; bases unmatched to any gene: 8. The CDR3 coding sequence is TGTGCCAGTAATGGGGGACAGGCCGGTGAAGCTTTCTTT. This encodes CASNGGQAGEAFF.

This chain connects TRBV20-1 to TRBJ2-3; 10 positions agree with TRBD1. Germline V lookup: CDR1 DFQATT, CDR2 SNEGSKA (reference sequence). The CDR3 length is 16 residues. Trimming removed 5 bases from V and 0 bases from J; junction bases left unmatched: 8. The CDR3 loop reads CSAESLDRGSTDTQYF. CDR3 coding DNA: TGCAGTGCTGAGTCGCTGGACAGGGGGAGCACAGATACGCAGTATTTT.

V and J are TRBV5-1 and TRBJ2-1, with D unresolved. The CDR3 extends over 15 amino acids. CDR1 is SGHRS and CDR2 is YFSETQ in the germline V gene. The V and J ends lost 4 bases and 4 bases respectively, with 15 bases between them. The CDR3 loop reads CASSIAEPIYNEQFF. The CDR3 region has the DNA TGCGCCAGCAGCATAGCAGAACCGATTTACAATGAGCAGTTCTTC.

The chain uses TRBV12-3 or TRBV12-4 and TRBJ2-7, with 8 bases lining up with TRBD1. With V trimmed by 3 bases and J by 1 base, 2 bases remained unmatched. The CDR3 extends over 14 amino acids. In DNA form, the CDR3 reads TGTGCCAGCAGTTTGGACAGGGTTTCCTACGAGCAGTACTTC. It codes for CASSLDRVSYEQYF.

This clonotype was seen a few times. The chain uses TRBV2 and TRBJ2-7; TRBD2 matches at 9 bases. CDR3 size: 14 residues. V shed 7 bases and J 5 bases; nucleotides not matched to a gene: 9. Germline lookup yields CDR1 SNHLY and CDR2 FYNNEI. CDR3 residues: CASTQWLAGNEQYF. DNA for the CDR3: TGTGCCAGCACCCAGTGGCTAGCGGGAAACGAGCAGTACTTC.

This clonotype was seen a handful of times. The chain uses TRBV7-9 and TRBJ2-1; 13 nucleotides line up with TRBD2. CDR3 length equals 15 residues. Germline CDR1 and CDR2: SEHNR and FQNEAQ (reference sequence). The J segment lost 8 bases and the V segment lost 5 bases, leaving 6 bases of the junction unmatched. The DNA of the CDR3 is TGTGCCAGCAGCGCTAGACTAGCGGGGGGCGATGAGCAGTTCTTC. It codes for CASSARLAGGDEQFF.

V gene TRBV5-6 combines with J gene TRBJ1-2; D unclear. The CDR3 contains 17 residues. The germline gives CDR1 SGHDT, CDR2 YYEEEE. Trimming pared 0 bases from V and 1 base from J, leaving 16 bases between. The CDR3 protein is CASSLGVGGPSNYGYTF. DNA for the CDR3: TGTGCCAGCAGCTTGGGGGTGGGAGGACCGAGTAACTATGGCTACACCTTC. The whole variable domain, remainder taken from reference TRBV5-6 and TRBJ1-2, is DAGVTQSPTHLIKTRGQQVTLRCSPKSGHDTVSWYQQALGQGPQFIFQYYEEEERQRGNFPDRFSGHQFPNYSSELNVNALLLGDSALYLCASSLGVGGPSNYGYTFGSGTRLTVV.

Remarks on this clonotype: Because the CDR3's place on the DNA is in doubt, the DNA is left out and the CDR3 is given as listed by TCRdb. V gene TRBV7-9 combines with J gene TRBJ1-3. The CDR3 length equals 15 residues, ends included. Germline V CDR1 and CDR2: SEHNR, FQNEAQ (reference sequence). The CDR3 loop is CASGFGGDRPSTLGF.

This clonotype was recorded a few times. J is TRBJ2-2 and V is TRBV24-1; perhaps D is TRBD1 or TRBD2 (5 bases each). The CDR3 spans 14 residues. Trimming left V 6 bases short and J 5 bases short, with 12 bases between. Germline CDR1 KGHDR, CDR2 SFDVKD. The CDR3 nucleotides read TGTGCCACCAGTTGGGGGAGAGGGACCGGGGAGCTGTTTTTT. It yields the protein CATSWGRGTGELFF.

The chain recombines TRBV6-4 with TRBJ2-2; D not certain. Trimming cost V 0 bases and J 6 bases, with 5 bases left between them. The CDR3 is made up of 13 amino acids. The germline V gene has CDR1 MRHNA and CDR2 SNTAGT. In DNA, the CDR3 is TGTGCCAGCAGTGACTCGCAGTCCGGGGAGCTGTTTTTT. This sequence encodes CASSDSQSGELFF.

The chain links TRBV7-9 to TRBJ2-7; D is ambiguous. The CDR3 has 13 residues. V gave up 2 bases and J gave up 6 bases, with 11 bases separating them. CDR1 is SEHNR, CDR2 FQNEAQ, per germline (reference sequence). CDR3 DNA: TGTGCCAGCAGCTTACTATCCGACTCCGAGCAGTACTTC. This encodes CASSLLSDSEQYF.

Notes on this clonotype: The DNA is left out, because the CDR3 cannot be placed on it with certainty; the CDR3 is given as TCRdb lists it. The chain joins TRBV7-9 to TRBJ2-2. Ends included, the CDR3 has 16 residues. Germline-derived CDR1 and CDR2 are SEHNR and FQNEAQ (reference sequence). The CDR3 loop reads CASSFGVGANTGELLF.

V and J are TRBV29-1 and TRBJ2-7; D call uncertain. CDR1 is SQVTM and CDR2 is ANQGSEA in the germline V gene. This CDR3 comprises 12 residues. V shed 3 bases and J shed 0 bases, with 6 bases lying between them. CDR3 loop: CSVEGYSYEQYF. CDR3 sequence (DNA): TGCAGCGTTGAGGGGTACTCCTACGAGCAGTACTTC.

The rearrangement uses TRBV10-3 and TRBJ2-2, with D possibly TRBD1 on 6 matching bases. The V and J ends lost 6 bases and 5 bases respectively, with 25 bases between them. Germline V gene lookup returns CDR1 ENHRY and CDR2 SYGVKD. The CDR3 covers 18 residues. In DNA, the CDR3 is TGTGCCATCAGGGATACCCAGGGGTCCTGGTTGGGTACCGGGGAGCTGTTTTTT. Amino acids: CAIRDTQGSWLGTGELFF.

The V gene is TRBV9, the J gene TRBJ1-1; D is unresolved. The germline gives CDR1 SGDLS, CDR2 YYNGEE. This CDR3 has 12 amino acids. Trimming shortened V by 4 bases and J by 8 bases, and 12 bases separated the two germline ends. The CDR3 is CASSQGLREAFF. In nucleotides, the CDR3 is TGTGCCAGCAGCCAAGGACTCAGGGAAGCTTTCTTT.

The CDR3 loop reads CASSFGTADTQYF. CDR3 sequence (DNA): TGTGCCAGCAGCTTTGGGACGGCGGATACGCAGTATTTT. This chain joins TRBV7-3 and TRBJ2-3; tentatively, D is TRBD1 or TRBD2 (5 bases each). This CDR3 is 13 amino acids long. Germline V gene lookup returns CDR1 SGHTA and CDR2 FQGTGA. Trimming took 3 bases from V and 6 from J, leaving 10 bases between them.

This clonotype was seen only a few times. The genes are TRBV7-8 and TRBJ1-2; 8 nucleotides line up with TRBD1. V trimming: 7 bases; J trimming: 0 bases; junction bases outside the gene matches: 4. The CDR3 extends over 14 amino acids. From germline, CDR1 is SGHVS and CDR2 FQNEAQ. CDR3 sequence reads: CASTDRETNYGYTF. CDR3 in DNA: TGTGCCAGCACGGACAGGGAGACTAACTATGGCTACACCTTC.

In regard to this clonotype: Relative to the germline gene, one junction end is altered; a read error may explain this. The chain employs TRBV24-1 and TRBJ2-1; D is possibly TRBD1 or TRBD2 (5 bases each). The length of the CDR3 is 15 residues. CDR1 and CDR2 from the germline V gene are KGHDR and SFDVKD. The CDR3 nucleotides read TGTGCCACCAGTGATTTGCGGGACCCGCACAATGAGCATTTCTTC. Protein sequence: CATSDLRDPHNEHFF.

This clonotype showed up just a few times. CDR3 in DNA: TGTGCCAGCAGCTTGGAAGGGCCTCCCTACGAGCAGTACTTC. Translating gives CASSLEGPPYEQYF. This chain uses TRBV7-3 with TRBJ2-7; no firm D call. The CDR3 has 14 amino acids. From germline, CDR1 is SGHTA and CDR2 FQGTGA. The germline V and J ends were trimmed by 3 bases and 2 bases, with 11 bases remaining between them.

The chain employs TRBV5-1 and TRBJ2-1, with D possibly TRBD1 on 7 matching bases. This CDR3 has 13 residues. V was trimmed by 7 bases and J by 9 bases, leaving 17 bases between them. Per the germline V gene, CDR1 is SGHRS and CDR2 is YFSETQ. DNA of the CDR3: TGCGCCAGCGCACGGCAGGGGGGTTCTGAGCAGTTCTTC. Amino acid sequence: CASARQGGSEQFF. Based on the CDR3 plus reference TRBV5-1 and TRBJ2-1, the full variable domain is KAGVTQTPRYLIKTRGQQVTLSCSPISGHRSVSWYQQTPGQGLQFLFEYFSETQRNKGNFPGRFSGRQFSNSRSEMNVSTLELGDSALYLCASARQGGSEQFFGPGTRLTVL.

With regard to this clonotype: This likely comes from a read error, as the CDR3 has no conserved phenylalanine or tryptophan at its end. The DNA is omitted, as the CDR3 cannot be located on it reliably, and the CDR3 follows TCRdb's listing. CDR3 sequence: CASSQGGTYERYL. The chain is built from TRBV4-1 and TRBJ2-7. The germline CDR1 and CDR2 sequences are MGHRA and YSYEKL. The CDR3 has 13 amino acids, counting both end residues.

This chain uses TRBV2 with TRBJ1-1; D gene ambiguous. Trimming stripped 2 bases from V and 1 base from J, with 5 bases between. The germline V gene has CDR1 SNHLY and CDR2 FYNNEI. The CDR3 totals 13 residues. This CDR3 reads CASSEYRNTEAFF. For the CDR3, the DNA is TGTGCCAGCAGTGAATACAGGAACACTGAAGCTTTCTTT.